One sample yielded the 18 T cell receptor beta chains listed below, sequenced in a study of blood T cells in healthy people across ages. The use of a sample-barcoded 5' primer and a J-beta primer mix characterized a second PCR of roughly 6 to 12 cycles. Via MiXCR, TCRdb re-called the 5' RACE reads, giving one row per CDR3 protein. The top ten clones hold 10% of a sample with about 930,000 distinct CDR3 sequences, 25% to 30% of them seen once. This same sample was also part of a study on T cells of mothers and their children.

The sequenced material came from blood. These receptors originate from a woman aged 40 to 55 in good health.

This clonotype was observed a single time. The chain joins TRBV6-5 to TRBJ2-7; 8 bases are shared with TRBD1. CDR1 and CDR2 from the germline V gene are MNHEY and SVGAGI. This CDR3 is 14 amino acids long. Trimming took 4 bases from V and 1 from J; bases not matched to a gene: 3. The CDR3 coding sequence is TGTGCCAGCAGTTGTGGACAGGGTTCCTACGAGCAGTACTTC. Residues: CASSCGQGSYEQYF.

The rearrangement joins TRBV4-3 to TRBJ2-5; no definite D call. The CDR3 consists of 15 residues. V lost 0 bases and J lost 7, with 15 bases in between. Germline-derived CDR1 and CDR2 are LGHNA and YSLEER. The CDR3 DNA is TGCGCCAGCAGCCAAGAGGACCGACTTGATGGGACCCAGTACTTC. It yields the protein CASSQEDRLDGTQYF.

This clonotype was seen more than once but under ten times. This chain connects TRBV2 to TRBJ2-3, with D perhaps matching TRBD1 (5 bases). The CDR3 runs 14 residues. The germline V and J ends were trimmed by 6 bases and 3 bases, with 13 bases remaining between them. Germline CDR1 reads SNHLY; CDR2 reads FYNNEI. CDR3 in DNA: TGTGCCAGCAGGAACAGGCGGAGAACAGATACGCAGTATTTT. Protein product: CASRNRRRTDTQYF. The whole variable domain, filled in from reference TRBV2 and TRBJ2-3, reads EPEVTQTPSHQVTQMGQEVILRCVPISNHLYFYWYRQILGQKVEFLVSFYNNEISEKSEIFDDQFSVERPDGSNFTLKIRSTKLEDSAMYFCASRNRRRTDTQYFGPGTRLTVL.

V is TRBV20-1 and J is TRBJ1-2, with no clear D. V lost 0 bases and J lost 6, with 11 bases in between. The germline V gene has CDR1 DFQATT and CDR2 SNEGSKA (reference sequence). The CDR3 has 13 residues. Here the CDR3 DNA reads TGCAGTGCTAGAGATAAGGTAACGGATGGCTACACCTTC. This translates into CSARDKVTDGYTF.

This clonotype was recorded many times. The V gene is TRBV20-1, the J gene TRBJ2-5; D is possibly TRBD1 or TRBD2 (5 bases each). Per germline, CDR1 DFQATT and CDR2 SNEGSKA (reference sequence). V lost 1 base and J 3 bases, leaving 15 bases between the germline ends. The CDR3 covers 15 residues. CDR3 protein: CSARVAGTVKETQYF. CDR3 sequence (DNA): TGCAGTGCTAGAGTAGCAGGGACGGTAAAAGAGACCCAGTACTTC.

The chain employs TRBV6-1 and TRBJ2-3; 7 positions match TRBD2. The CDR3 is 15 amino acids. Germline-derived CDR1 and CDR2 are MNHNS and SASEGT. The J segment lost 6 bases and the V segment lost 8 bases, leaving 14 bases of the junction unmatched. The CDR3 loop is CASGGFAGVRDTQYF. For the CDR3, the DNA is TGTGCCAGCGGGGGGTTTGCGGGGGTGAGGGATACGCAGTATTTT.

The chain is built from TRBV29-1 and TRBJ2-1; TRBD2 matches at 7 bases. V trimming: 5 bases; J trimming: 10 bases; junction bases outside the gene matches: 17. The CDR3 is made up of 15 amino acids. CDR1 and CDR2 (germline): SQVTM, ANQGSEA. The chain's CDR3 is CSVMGEPSGWGEQFF. In DNA, the CDR3 is TGCAGCGTTATGGGGGAGCCTAGCGGTTGGGGGGAGCAGTTCTTC.

This chain joins TRBV28 and TRBJ2-5; a possible D gene is TRBD2 (5 bases). This CDR3 has 13 residues. Germline lookup yields CDR1 MDHEN and CDR2 SYDVKM. Trimming stripped 5 bases from V and 5 bases from J, with 12 bases between. CDR3 nucleotides: TGTGCCAGCAGTCCCGGGGAATCGGAGACCCAGTACTTC. Translating gives CASSPGESETQYF.

This clonotype was recorded only once. Relative to the germline gene, one junction end is altered; a read error may explain this. The chain is built from TRBV9 and TRBJ2-5; 11 bases map to TRBD2. Germline lookup yields CDR1 SGDLS and CDR2 YYNGEE. CDR3 length: 16 amino acids. The CDR3 DNA reads as TGTGCCAGCGGCGTAGGTAGCGGGGGGGCCGGGGAGACCCAGTACTTC. Translated: CASGVGSGGAGETQYF.

This clonotype has just a few counts. This chain connects TRBV5-1 to TRBJ2-5; 14 nucleotides align to TRBD2. This CDR3 has 16 amino acids. V shed 3 bases, J shed 2 bases, and the junction held 3 bases outside the gene matches. Germline loops: CDR1 SGHRS, CDR2 YFSETQ. The CDR3 is CASSWGLAGEQETQYF. The CDR3 DNA reads as TGCGCCAGCAGCTGGGGACTAGCGGGGGAGCAAGAGACCCAGTACTTC.

This clonotype was counted a few times. The chain joins TRBV10-3 to TRBJ1-1, with TRBD1 as a possible D gene (6 bases). Germline loops: CDR1 ENHRY, CDR2 SYGVKD. Trimming removed 6 bases at V and 5 bases at J, with 16 bases between. The CDR3 totals 14 residues. CDR3 protein: CAIRDGGGRTEAFF. CDR3 nucleotide sequence: TGTGCCATCAGGGACGGGGGCGGTCGAACTGAAGCTTTCTTT.

This clonotype has only a few counts. The rearrangement links TRBV15 to TRBJ1-2; D ambiguous. Germline CDR1 and CDR2: LNHNV and YYDKDF (reference sequence). This CDR3 has 13 residues. V was clipped by 0 bases and J by 1 base, with 3 bases between them. The CDR3 DNA follows: TGTGCCACCAGCAGAGACAATAACTATGGCTACACCTTC. It codes for CATSRDNNYGYTF. The full variable domain, completed using reference TRBV15 and TRBJ1-2, is DAMVIQNPRYQVTQFGKPVTLSCSQTLNHNVMYWYQQKSSQAPKLLFHYYDKDFNNEADTPDNFQSRRPNTSFCFLDIRSPGLGDTAMYLCATSRDNNYGYTFGSGTRLTVV.

The table lists this clonotype with a few counts. The V and J genes are TRBV20-1 and TRBJ2-2; 10 bases line up with TRBD1. The germline V gene encodes CDR1 DFQATT and CDR2 SNEGSKA (reference sequence). Losses at the gene ends were 1 base for V and 3 bases for J; bases not matched to a gene: 11. The CDR3 covers 18 residues. The CDR3: CSARVPGQGVTDTGELFF. CDR3 DNA sequence: TGCAGTGCTAGAGTCCCCGGACAGGGGGTCACTGACACCGGGGAGCTGTTTTTT.

This clonotype showed up just a few times. The rearrangement links TRBV7-9 to TRBJ1-1; 7 bases are shared with TRBD1. Looked up from germline, CDR1 is SEHNR and CDR2 is FQNEAQ (reference sequence). There are 14 residues in the CDR3. V trimming: 6 bases; J trimming: 6 bases; junction bases outside the gene matches: 10. The CDR3 region is CASRRATGSAEAFF. The CDR3 DNA follows: TGTGCCAGCAGACGAGCGACAGGGAGCGCTGAAGCTTTCTTT.

The chain joins TRBV24-1 to TRBJ2-1, with D unclear. The germline CDR1 and CDR2 sequences are KGHDR and SFDVKD. This CDR3 has 17 amino acids. Trimming removed 3 bases at V and 5 bases at J, with 19 bases between. This CDR3 is CATSDQSASGRNNEQFF. CDR3 DNA sequence: TGTGCCACCAGTGATCAATCGGCCTCCGGTCGAAACAATGAGCAGTTCTTC.

In this sample, this clonotype turned up a few times. The rearrangement joins TRBV28 to TRBJ2-3, with D unresolved. V lost 7 bases and J 6 bases, leaving 14 bases between the germline ends. The CDR3 consists of 13 residues. Per the germline V gene, CDR1 is MDHEN and CDR2 is SYDVKM. The CDR3 nucleotides are TGTGCCAGCACAAAGGGCGGTACGGATACGCAGTATTTT. It encodes CASTKGGTDTQYF.

This clonotype has only a few counts. An end of the junction differs from the germline gene, which may be a read error. The J gene is TRBJ2-7, the V gene TRBV13, with D maybe TRBD1 (6 bases). The germline V gene has CDR1 PRHDT and CDR2 FYEKMQ (reference sequence). The CDR3 extends over 13 amino acids. CDR3 sequence (DNA): TGTGCCAACAGCCTGACAGGCCATTACGAGCAGTACTTC. Translating gives CANSLTGHYEQYF.

A few counts support this clonotype. This may come from a read error, since a much larger clone is one base off. The rearrangement links TRBV20-1 to TRBJ2-5, with 9 positions matching TRBD2. The CDR3 runs to 15 residues. CDR1 and CDR2 from the germline V gene are DFQATT and SNEGSKA (reference sequence). CDR3 in amino acids: CGAGGGSGGKETQYF. As DNA, the CDR3 is TGCGGTGCTGGGGGGGGTAGCGGGGGAAAAGAGACCCAGTACTTC.